The clone carrying this T cell receptor beta chain is termed medium-sized. RNA fractions of 10%, 30% or 50% and 20,000 to 1,000,000 sorted cells were the source of naive CD8 libraries. The data derive from a study of molecular identifiers for immune sequencing clone quantification. TCRdb reprocessed the PCR reads with MiXCR, giving one entry per CDR3 protein. Of around 13,000 distinct CDR3 sequences listed, 15% to 20% are singletons. Unmatched junction bases numbered 5, after V lost 3 bases and J lost 0 bases. This CDR3 is 16 amino acids long. CDR1 is MDHEN, CDR2 SYDVKM, per germline. This TCR derives from a human donor in good health. Some libraries in this study had Jurkat cell RNA spiked in. The V gene is TRBV28, the J gene TRBJ2-7; 10 positions agree with TRBD2. Input material: naive CD8+ T cells from blood, with Jurkat cell RNA spiked in. Subset in this sample: FACS-sorted CD8+CD4-CCR7+CD45RA+ naive T cells. This chain's CDR3 is CASSFPPSGSSYEQYF. The DNA for the CDR3 is TGTGCCAGCAGTTTCCCCCCTAGCGGGAGCTCCTACGAGCAGTACTTC.